This is a list of T cell receptor beta chains from one sample in a study of cytomegalovirus exposure and HLA in healthy donors. Using immunoSEQ multiplex PCR, the repertoire was profiled, and TCRdb retains in-frame clones only, with some absent. This sample has 140,000 or so clones, with roughly 89% found just once. The sequencing input was PBMCs. All receptors derive from a young woman in good health and CMV-seropositive. Each CDR3 is given with its conserved first and last residue. The D gene is left open where the match is weak. Some rows mark clone size as missing; the rest say once, few, many or name a class of expanded clone.

abundance	v_gene	j_gene	d_gene	CDR3nt	CDR3aa
-	TRBV7-3	TRBJ2-6	-	TGTGCCAGCAGCTTCGGCTCTGGGGCCAACGTCCTGACTTTC	CASSFGSGANVLTF
-	TRBV7-9	TRBJ1-5	-	TGTGCCAGCAGCTTAGGGAGGACAGAGAATCAGCCCCAGCATTTT	CASSLGRTENQPQHF
-	TRBV27	TRBJ2-3	TRBD2	TGTGCCAGCCGTGCTAGCGGGGGTTACACAGATACGCAGTATTTT	CASRASGGYTDTQYF
few	TRBV27	TRBJ1-2	TRBD1	TGTGCCAGCTTACCCAAGACAGGGGTAAACCATGGCTACACCTTC	CASLPKTGVNHGYTF
-	TRBV20-1	TRBJ1-1	-	TGCAGTGCCTTCGGGGTCACTGAAGCTTTCTTT	CSAFGVTEAFF
-	TRBV5-1	TRBJ2-3	TRBD2	TGCGCCAGCAGCTATACAAGCGGGGGCCGCACAGATACGCAGTATTTT	CASSYTSGGRTDTQYF
-	TRBV7-8	TRBJ2-1	TRBD2	TGTGCCAGCAGTCTAGCGGGGGCATACAATGAGCAGTTCTTC	CASSLAGAYNEQFF
-	TRBV7-2	TRBJ2-5	-	TGTGCCAGCAGCCCGCGGCTAGAGACCCAGTACTTC	CASSPRLETQYF
once	TRBV6-1	TRBJ1-5	-	TGTGCCAGCAGTGCCATTTTGGGGGCCTCGAGCAATCAGCCCCAGCATTTT	CASSAILGASSNQPQHF
-	TRBV19	TRBJ2-1	-	TGTGCCAGTAGTCCCCTCCTCGGGGTTACGAACAATGAGCAGTTCTTC	CASSPLLGVTNNEQFF